Here is one T cell receptor beta chain with its context. Unmatched junction bases numbered 11, after V lost 3 bases and J lost 4 bases. CDR1 SEHNR and CDR2 FQNEAQ come from the germline V gene (reference sequence). The CDR3 runs 17 residues. This sample was taken from a study of blood T cell repertoires in COVID-19. Clones were sequenced by immunoSEQ multiplex PCR, and TCRdb holds only the in-frame ones, with some missing. This table holds some 120,000 clones, around 88% found once. This TCR came from a woman aged 50 to 60 with active or convalescent COVID-19. The chain links TRBV7-9 to TRBJ2-1; 8 bases are a match to TRBD1. Material for sequencing was peripheral blood. For the CDR3, the DNA is TGTGCCAGCAGCTTTGGTTCCCCGGGACAGGTTTACAATGAGCAGTTCTTC. This codes for CASSFGSPGQVYNEQFF.